This TCR beta chain was profiled in a study of blood T cell repertoires in COVID-19. Study background: Collection of acute and convalescent COVID-19 samples took place in the United States, Italy and Spain. The cDNA or gDNA used as material had been derived from T cells, B-cell-depleted T cells, or PBMCs.

This table comes from immunoSEQ multiplex PCR, and its TCRdb copy is limited to in-frame clones, with some not included. The repertoire holds under 300,000 clones, with around 89% as singletons. The sample comprised PBMCs or T cells enriched from blood (not recorded which). This TCR was recovered from a woman aged 60 to 75 in a cohort exposed to, infected with or recovered from COVID-19 (not recorded which).

The CDR3 spells CASSNRDRDLQETQYF. CDR3 nucleotide sequence: TGCGCCAGCAGTAACCGGGACAGAGACCTTCAAGAGACCCAGTACTTC. The chain carries TRBV10-2 and TRBJ2-5; TRBD1 aligns across 7 bases. Trimming removed 5 bases from V and 2 bases from J; junction bases left unmatched: 11. The CDR3 is made up of 16 amino acids. Germline lookup yields CDR1 WSHSY and CDR2 SAAADI.